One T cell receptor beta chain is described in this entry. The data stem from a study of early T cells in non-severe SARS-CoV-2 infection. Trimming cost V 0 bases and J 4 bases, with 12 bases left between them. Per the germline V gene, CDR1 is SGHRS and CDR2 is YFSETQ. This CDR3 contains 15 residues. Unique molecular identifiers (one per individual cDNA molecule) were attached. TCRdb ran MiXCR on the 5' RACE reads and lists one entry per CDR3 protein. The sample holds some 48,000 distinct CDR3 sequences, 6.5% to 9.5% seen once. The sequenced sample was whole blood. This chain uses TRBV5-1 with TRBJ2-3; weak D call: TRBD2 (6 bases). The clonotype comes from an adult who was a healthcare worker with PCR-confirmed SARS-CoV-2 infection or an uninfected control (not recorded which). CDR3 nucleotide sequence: TGCGCCAGCAGCTTGGCGCGGGGAAGTTCAGATACGCAGTATTTT. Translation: CASSLARGSSDTQYF.